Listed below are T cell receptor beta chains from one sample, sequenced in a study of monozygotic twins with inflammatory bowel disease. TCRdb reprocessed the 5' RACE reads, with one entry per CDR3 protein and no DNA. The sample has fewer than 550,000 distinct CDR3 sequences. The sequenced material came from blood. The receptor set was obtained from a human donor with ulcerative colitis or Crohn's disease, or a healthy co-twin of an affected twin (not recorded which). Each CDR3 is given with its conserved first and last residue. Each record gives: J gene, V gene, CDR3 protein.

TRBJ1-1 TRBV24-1 CATSTSENTEAFF
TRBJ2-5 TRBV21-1 CASKPYRAPETQYF
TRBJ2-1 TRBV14 CASSLRQGFNEQFF
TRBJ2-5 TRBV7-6 CASSLGMETQYF
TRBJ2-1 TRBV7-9 CASSLFRDSGWGQFF
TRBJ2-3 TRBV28 CATESGSTDTQYF
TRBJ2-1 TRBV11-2 CASSGRGGEGEQFF
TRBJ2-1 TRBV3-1 CASSQVPLLAGGDEQFF
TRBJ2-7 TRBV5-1 CASSLGDGSYEQYF
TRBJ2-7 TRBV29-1 CSVEEDLSGNEQYF
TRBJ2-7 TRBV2 CASSEAFVAGGYEQYF
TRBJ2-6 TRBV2 CASREYWSGANVLTF
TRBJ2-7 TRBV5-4 CASSPSGRGLYEQYF
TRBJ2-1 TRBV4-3 CASSQEGAGDRNEQFF
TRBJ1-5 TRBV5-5 CASSLAGTGGSSNQPQHF
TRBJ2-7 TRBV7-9 CASSHPGQLTYEQYF
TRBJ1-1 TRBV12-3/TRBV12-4 CASTWGANTEAFF
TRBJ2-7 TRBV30 CAWSAFGGSYEQYF
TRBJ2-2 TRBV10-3 CATCLDTLPRELFF
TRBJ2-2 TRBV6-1 CASSEVQGNTGELFF
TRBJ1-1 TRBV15 CATSRDLRDRTEAFF
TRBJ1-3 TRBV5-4 CASSPGQGKSGNTIYF
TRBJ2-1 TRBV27 CASSPPWLAPYNEQFF
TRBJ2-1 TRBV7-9 CASSPPPGRRHYNEQFF
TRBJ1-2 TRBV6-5 CASSYEVNRGGKWDGYTF
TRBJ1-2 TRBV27 CASSYLRGTGVYGYTF
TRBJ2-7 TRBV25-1 CASSELTEQYF
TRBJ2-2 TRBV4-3 CASSQTGTQNTGELFF
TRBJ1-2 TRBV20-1 CSARVKAARHGYTF
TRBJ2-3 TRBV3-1 CASSQGSKSSPLSDTQYF
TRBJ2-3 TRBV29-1 CSVARTGPTDTQYF
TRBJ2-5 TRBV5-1 CASSPGSMETQYF
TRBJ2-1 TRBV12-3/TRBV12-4 CASSYNRGGGGYNEQFF
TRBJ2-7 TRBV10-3 CAISESGRFYEQYF
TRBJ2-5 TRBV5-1 CASSWLTDRGLPMAQYF
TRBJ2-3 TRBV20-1 CSGLGGLTDTQYF
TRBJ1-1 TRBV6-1 CASSRTGWNPEAFF
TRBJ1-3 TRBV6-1 CASKVASGGPGNTIYF
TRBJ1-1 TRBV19 CASSGRGKTEAFF
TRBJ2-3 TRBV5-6 CASSSGLAGHRRFDTQYF
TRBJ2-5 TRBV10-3 CAISGGLAGEETQYF
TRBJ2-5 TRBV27 CASSLKRRQEGETQYF
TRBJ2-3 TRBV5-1 CASSLQGQLSTDTQYF
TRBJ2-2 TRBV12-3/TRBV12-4 CASNRRAGLTGELFF
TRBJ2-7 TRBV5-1 CASSLGGTGPHEQYF
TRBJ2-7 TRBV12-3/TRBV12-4 CASSDTGQGFFYEQYF
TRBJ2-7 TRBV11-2 CASSLELTYEQYF
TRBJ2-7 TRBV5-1 CASSSQGIPYEQYF
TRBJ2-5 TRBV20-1 CSAPVAGETQYF
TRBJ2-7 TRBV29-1 CSVDVGTHEQYF
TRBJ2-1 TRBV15 CATSRVPGADKYNEQFF
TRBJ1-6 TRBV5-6 CASGTLGTDNSPLHF
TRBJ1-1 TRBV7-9 CASSHQTGGTEAFF
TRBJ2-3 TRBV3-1 CASSQYRDTQYF
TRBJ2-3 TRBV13 CASSLAETTSTDTQYF
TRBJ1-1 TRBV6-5 CASSSSQGYLNTEAFF